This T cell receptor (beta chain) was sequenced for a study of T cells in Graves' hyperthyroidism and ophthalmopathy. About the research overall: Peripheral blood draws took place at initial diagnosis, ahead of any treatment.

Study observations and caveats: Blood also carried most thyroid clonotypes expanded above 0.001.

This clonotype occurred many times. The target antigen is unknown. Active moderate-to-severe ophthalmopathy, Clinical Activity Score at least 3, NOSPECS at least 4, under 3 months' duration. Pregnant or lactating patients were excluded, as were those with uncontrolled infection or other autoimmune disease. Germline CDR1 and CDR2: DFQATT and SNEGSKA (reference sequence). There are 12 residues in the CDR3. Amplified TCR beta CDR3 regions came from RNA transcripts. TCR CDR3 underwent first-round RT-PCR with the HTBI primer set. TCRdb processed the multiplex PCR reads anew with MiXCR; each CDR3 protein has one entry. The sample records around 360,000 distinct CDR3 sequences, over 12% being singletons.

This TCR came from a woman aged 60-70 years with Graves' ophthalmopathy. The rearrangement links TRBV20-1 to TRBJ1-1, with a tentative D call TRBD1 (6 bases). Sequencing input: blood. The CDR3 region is CSTGQRNTEAFF. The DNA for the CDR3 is TGCAGCACAGGACAGCGGAACACTGAAGCTTTCTTT.